These 12 T cell receptor beta chains originate from one sample sequenced in a study of neurological immune-mediated disorders. TCRdb analysed the 5' RACE reads with MiXCR anew, one entry per CDR3 protein. The data show fewer than 75,000 distinct CDR3 sequences, around 3.3% seen once. The sequencing sample was made of PBMCs. The receptors were sampled from a man aged 40-55 years with multiple sclerosis.

In its sample, this clonotype was seen a few times. The chain uses TRBV5-1 and TRBJ2-1; maybe TRBD1 (6 bases). Germline CDR1 is SGHRS and CDR2 is YFSETQ. V lost 4 bases and J lost 0, with 8 bases in between. This CDR3 contains 14 residues. The CDR3 loop is CASSGDISYNEQFF. CDR3 bases: TGCGCCAGCAGCGGGGACATCTCCTACAATGAGCAGTTCTTC.

The rearrangement uses TRBV6-5 and TRBJ2-2; TRBD1 agrees at 7 bases. CDR1 and CDR2 from the germline V gene are MNHEY and SVGAGI. V was pared by 7 bases and J by 4 bases, with 3 bases of the junction left unmatched. The CDR3 spans 13 residues. In DNA form, the CDR3 reads TGTGCCAGCACGGGACAGACCACCGGGGAGCTGTTTTTT. This translates into CASTGQTTGELFF.

This clonotype was found many times. The chain has TRBV20-1 and TRBJ1-6, with D hard to call. Germline V gene data show CDR1 as DFQATT and CDR2 as SNEGSKA (reference sequence). This CDR3 comprises 14 residues. Between the trimmed V and J ends, which lost 0 bases and 3 bases, there was a span of 6 bases. The CDR3 nucleotides read TGCAGTGCTAGAGATGCAGGCTATAATTCACCCCTCCACTTT. Residues: CSARDAGYNSPLHF.

This clonotype was counted ten times or more. V gene TRBV12-3 or TRBV12-4 combines with J gene TRBJ2-3, with 7 bases lining up with TRBD2. Trimming cost V 6 bases and J 1 base; bases outside gene matches: 7. This CDR3 is 15 amino acids long. In DNA, the CDR3 is TGTGCCAGCAGCCGCCCTAGCGGAGGCACAGATACGCAGTATTTT. It specifies CASSRPSGGTDTQYF.

This clonotype was counted at least ten times. Here the CDR3 reads CASSVGGVGQPQHF. DNA for the CDR3: TGTGCCAGCAGCGTCGGGGGGGTCGGTCAGCCCCAGCATTTT. This sequence joins TRBV9 and TRBJ1-5, with D possibly matching TRBD1 (5 bases). The CDR3 sequence is 14 residues long. V was clipped by 2 bases and J by 6 bases, with 12 bases between them. Germline V gives CDR1 SGDLS, CDR2 YYNGEE.

In this sample, this clonotype turned up many times. V gene TRBV5-1 combines with J gene TRBJ2-6; maybe TRBD1 (6 bases). The CDR3 covers 17 residues. CDR1 is SGHRS and CDR2 is YFSETQ in the germline V gene. V was trimmed by 4 bases and J by 7 bases, leaving 21 bases between them. CDR3 sequence (DNA): TGCGCCAGCAGCGTACCCCGGGACACCAGCATAGCCAACGTCCTGACTTTC. Its protein product is CASSVPRDTSIANVLTF. Combining the CDR3 with reference TRBV5-1 and TRBJ2-6 gives the whole variable domain KAGVTQTPRYLIKTRGQQVTLSCSPISGHRSVSWYQQTPGQGLQFLFEYFSETQRNKGNFPGRFSGRQFSNSRSEMNVSTLELGDSALYLCASSVPRDTSIANVLTFGAGSRLTVL.

This clonotype was seen many times. The chain recombines TRBV7-9 with TRBJ2-2, with D unclear. Germline CDR1 is SEHNR and CDR2 is FQNEAQ (reference sequence). This CDR3 has 14 residues. With 1 base removed from V and 0 bases from J, the gap between germline ends came to 3 bases. The CDR3 DNA follows: TGTGCCAGCAGCTTAGTCTCGAACACCGGGGAGCTGTTTTTT. Encoded protein: CASSLVSNTGELFF.

The sample holds a few counts of this clonotype. A much larger clone sits a single nucleotide away, making a read error possible. This sequence joins TRBV5-1 and TRBJ1-2; no definite D call. Germline-derived CDR1 and CDR2 are SGHRS and YFSETQ. The CDR3 is made up of 11 amino acids. The CDR3, as DNA: TGCGACAGCGTCTGGCCCTATGGCTACACCTTC. Amino acids: CDSVWPYGYTF.

This clonotype was recorded many times. V gene TRBV18 combines with J gene TRBJ2-1, with 9 bases matching TRBD1. The germline V gene has CDR1 KGHSH and CDR2 LQKENI. Germline trimming cut 2 bases from V and 9 bases from J; bases unmatched to any gene: 5. CDR3 length: 14 residues. The CDR3 reads CASSPGTGHIEQFF. The CDR3 region has the DNA TGTGCCAGCTCACCAGGGACAGGGCATATTGAGCAGTTCTTC.

This clonotype was recorded many times. The chain employs TRBV5-1 and TRBJ1-1; a weak D match, TRBD1 (5 bases). The V end lost 7 bases, the J end lost 5 bases, and 15 bases lay between the germline ends. The CDR3 sequence is 13 residues long. The germline V gene encodes CDR1 SGHRS and CDR2 YFSETQ. CDR3 coding DNA: TGCGCCAGCCGAACGGGGGTAAGGACTGAAGCTTTCTTT. It translates to CASRTGVRTEAFF.

This clonotype was found many times. The chain combines TRBV10-3 with TRBJ2-2; the D is unclear. Germline V CDR1 and CDR2: ENHRY, SYGVKD. The CDR3 consists of 12 residues. V shed 4 bases and J shed 5 bases, with 5 bases lying between them. In DNA, the CDR3 is TGTGCCATCAGTGCCCCGACCGGGGAGCTGTTTTTT. Its translation: CAISAPTGELFF.

This clonotype appeared many times. The chain is built from TRBV5-1 and TRBJ1-5; possible D gene TRBD1, 6 bases. Trimming shortened V by 0 bases and J by 2 bases, and 12 bases separated the two germline ends. Germline CDR1 and CDR2: SGHRS and YFSETQ. This CDR3 spans 16 amino acids. For the CDR3, the DNA is TGCGCCAGCAGCTTGGGGGACACCGGAGGCAATCAGCCCCAGCATTTT. Translation: CASSLGDTGGNQPQHF.